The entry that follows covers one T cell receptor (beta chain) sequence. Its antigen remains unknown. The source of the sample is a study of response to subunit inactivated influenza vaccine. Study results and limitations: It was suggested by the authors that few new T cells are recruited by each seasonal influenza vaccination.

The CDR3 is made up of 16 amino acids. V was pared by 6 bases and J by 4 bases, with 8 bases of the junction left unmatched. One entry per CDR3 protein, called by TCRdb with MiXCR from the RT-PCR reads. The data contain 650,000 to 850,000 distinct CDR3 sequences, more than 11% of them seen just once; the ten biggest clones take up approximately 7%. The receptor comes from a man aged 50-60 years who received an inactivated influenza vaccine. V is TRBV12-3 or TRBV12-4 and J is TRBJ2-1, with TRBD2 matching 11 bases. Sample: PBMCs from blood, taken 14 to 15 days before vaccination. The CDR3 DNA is TGTGCCAGCAGACCGGGACTAGCGGCTCAATACAATGAGCAGTTCTTC. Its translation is CASRPGLAAQYNEQFF.